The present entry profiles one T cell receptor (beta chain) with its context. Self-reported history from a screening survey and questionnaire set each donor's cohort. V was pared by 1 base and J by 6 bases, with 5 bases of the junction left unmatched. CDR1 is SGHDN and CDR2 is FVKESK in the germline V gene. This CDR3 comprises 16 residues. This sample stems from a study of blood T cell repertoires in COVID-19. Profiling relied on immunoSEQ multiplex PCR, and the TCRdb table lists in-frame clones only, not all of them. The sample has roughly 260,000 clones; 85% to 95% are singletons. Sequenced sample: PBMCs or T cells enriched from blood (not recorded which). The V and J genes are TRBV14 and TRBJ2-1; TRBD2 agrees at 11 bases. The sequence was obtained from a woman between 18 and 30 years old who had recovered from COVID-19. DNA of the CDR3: TGTGCCAGCAGCCAAGGGCTAGCGGGGGGAGGCAATGAGCAGTTCTTC. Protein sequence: CASSQGLAGGGNEQFF. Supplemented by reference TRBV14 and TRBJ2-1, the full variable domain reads EAGVTQFPSHSVIEKGQTVTLRCDPISGHDNLYWYRRVMGKEIKFLLHFVKESKQDESGMPNNRFLAERTGGTYSTLKVQPAELEDSGVYFCASSQGLAGGGNEQFFGPGTRLTVL.